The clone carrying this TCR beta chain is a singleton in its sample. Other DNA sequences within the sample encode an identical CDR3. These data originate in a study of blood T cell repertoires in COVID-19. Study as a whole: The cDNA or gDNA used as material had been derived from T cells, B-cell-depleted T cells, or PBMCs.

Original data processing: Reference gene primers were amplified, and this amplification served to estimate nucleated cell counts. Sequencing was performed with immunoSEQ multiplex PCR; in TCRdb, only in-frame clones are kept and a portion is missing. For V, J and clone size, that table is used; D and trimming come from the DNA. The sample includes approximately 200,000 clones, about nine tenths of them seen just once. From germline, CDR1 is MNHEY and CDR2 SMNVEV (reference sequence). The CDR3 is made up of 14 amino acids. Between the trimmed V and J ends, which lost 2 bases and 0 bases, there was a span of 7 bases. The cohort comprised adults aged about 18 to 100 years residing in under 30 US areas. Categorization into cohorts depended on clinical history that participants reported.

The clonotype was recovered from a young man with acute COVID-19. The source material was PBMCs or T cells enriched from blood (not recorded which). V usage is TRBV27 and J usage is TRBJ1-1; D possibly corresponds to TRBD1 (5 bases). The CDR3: CASSLTGVNTEAFF. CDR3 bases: TGTGCCAGCAGTTTAACGGGGGTGAACACTGAAGCTTTCTTT.